A single sample gave rise to the 32 T cell receptor beta chains below, sequenced in a study of cytomegalovirus exposure and HLA in healthy donors. In the PCR, 60 Vbeta and 13 Jbeta primers were used. Clones were read by immunoSEQ multiplex PCR, and TCRdb kept only the in-frame ones, dropping some. This sample's table reports just over 80,000 clones. Sequencing input: PBMCs. Source of these receptors: a woman aged 25 to 45 in good health and CMV-seronegative.

The V gene is TRBV10-2, the J gene TRBJ1-2, with D possibly TRBD1 on 5 matching bases. Germline CDR1 reads WSHSY; CDR2 reads SAAADI. Trimming shortened V by 7 bases and J by 8 bases, and 17 bases separated the two germline ends. CDR3 length equals 13 residues. This CDR3 is CASKDSAGRGYTF. The CDR3 bases are TGCGCCAGCAAAGACAGTGCCGGGAGGGGCTACACCTTC.

The CDR3 bases are TGTGCCAGCAGTCCGACAGGGGTTCGCAATCAGCCCCAGCATTTT. This gives the protein CASSPTGVRNQPQHF. V and J are TRBV2 and TRBJ1-5, with 8 nucleotides matching TRBD1. CDR1 is SNHLY and CDR2 is FYNNEI in the germline V gene. The V and J ends lost 5 bases and 2 bases, in that order; junction bases with no gene match: 5. The CDR3 totals 15 residues.

CDR3 nucleotide sequence: TGTGCCAGCAGTGAACTCCAGGGAAGGGACACTGAAGCTTTCTTT. Residues: CASSELQGRDTEAFF. The chain couples TRBV6-1 to TRBJ1-1; weak D call: TRBD1 (5 bases). Per germline, CDR1 MNHNS and CDR2 SASEGT. Between the trimmed V and J ends, which lost 2 bases and 3 bases, there was a span of 13 bases. This CDR3 has 15 amino acids.

V is TRBV9 and J is TRBJ2-6, with 9 nucleotides matching TRBD1. V trimming: 0 bases; J trimming: 2 bases; junction bases outside the gene matches: 0. The CDR3 covers 16 residues. Germline loops: CDR1 SGDLS, CDR2 YYNGEE. CDR3 amino acids: CASSVGTGAGANVLTF. In nucleotides, the CDR3 is TGTGCCAGCAGCGTAGGGACAGGGGCTGGGGCCAACGTCCTGACTTTC.

This chain connects TRBV4-1 to TRBJ1-2, with D unclear. Germline CDR1 MGHRA, CDR2 YSYEKL. V gave up 1 base and J gave up 7 bases, with 10 bases separating them. The length of the CDR3 is 13 residues. CDR3 sequence: CASSQAYLSGYTF. DNA for the CDR3: TGCGCCAGCAGCCAAGCGTACCTTAGTGGCTACACCTTC.

The CDR3 DNA reads as TGTGCCAGCAGTGAGGGGGCGTGGACCGGGGAGCTGTTTTTT. Translating it yields CASSEGAWTGELFF. The rearrangement links TRBV2 to TRBJ2-2; D possibly corresponds to TRBD1 (6 bases). The CDR3 spans 14 residues. CDR1 and CDR2 (germline): SNHLY, FYNNEI. The ends were cut back, 3 bases at V and 5 bases at J, with 10 bases in the middle.

The rearrangement uses TRBV2 and TRBJ2-7, with TRBD2 matching 10 bases. CDR3 size: 14 residues. Trimming took 7 bases from V and 4 from J; bases not matched to a gene: 7. Looked up from germline, CDR1 is SNHLY and CDR2 is FYNNEI. The CDR3 region is CASIEAGGMYEQYF. CDR3 sequence (DNA): TGTGCCAGCATCGAAGCGGGGGGGATGTACGAGCAGTACTTC.

J is TRBJ1-1 and V is TRBV6-1, with D unresolved. This CDR3 is 15 amino acids long. Germline-derived CDR1 and CDR2 are MNHNS and SASEGT. V was pared by 0 bases and J by 5 bases, with 13 bases between. The CDR3 coding sequence is TGTGCCAGCAGTGAAGCTTGGCCCGCAGGAACTGAAGCTTTCTTT. Translating it yields CASSEAWPAGTEAFF.

V is TRBV11-2 and J is TRBJ2-1, with D possibly TRBD2 on 6 matching bases. Trimming shortened V by 5 bases and J by 5 bases, and 16 bases separated the two germline ends. The CDR3 contains 15 residues. The germline V gene has CDR1 SGHAT and CDR2 FQNNGV. CDR3 residues: CASSPGSGVHNEQFF. The DNA of the CDR3 is TGTGCCAGCAGCCCGGGCTCGGGGGTACACAATGAGCAGTTCTTC.

As concerns this clone: The junction differs from germline at one of its ends, possibly a read error. V usage is TRBV29-1 and J usage is TRBJ1-5; the match to TRBD1 covers 11 bases. Per the germline V gene, CDR1 is SQVTM and CDR2 is ANQGSEA. This CDR3 has 14 residues. The CDR3 coding sequence is TGCAGCGTGGGGGACAGGGGGGAGAATCAGCACCAGCATTTT. Translation: CSVGDRGENQHQHF.

The chain couples TRBV30 to TRBJ1-2; 10 bases line up with TRBD1. The CDR3 runs to 16 residues. V trimming: 2 bases; J trimming: 3 bases; junction bases outside the gene matches: 9. Per germline, CDR1 GTSNPN and CDR2 SVGIG (reference sequence). CDR3 protein: CAWSKGGQGSHYGYTF. CDR3 DNA sequence: TGTGCCTGGAGTAAGGGGGGACAGGGGTCACACTATGGCTACACCTTC.

The chain employs TRBV5-4 and TRBJ1-4, with D possibly matching TRBD1 (5 bases). Per germline, CDR1 SGHNT and CDR2 YYREEE (reference sequence). The V and J ends lost 4 bases and 6 bases respectively, with 10 bases between them. The CDR3 consists of 13 residues. In DNA form, the CDR3 reads TGTGCCAGCAGCCCGGGGGTCGATGAAAAACTGTTTTTT. As protein: CASSPGVDEKLFF. Filled out from reference TRBV5-4 and TRBJ1-4, the complete variable domain reads ETGVTQSPTHLIKTRGQQVTLRCSSQSGHNTVSWYQQALGQGPQFIFQYYREEENGRGNFPPRFSGLQFPNYSSELNVNALELDDSALYLCASSPGVDEKLFFGSGTQLSVL.

The chain recombines TRBV27 with TRBJ2-1; possible D gene TRBD2, 5 bases. Germline V gives CDR1 MNHEY, CDR2 SMNVEV (reference sequence). The CDR3 totals 18 residues. V was shortened by 6 bases and J by 0 bases, with 21 bases between the two germline ends. CDR3 DNA sequence: TGTGCCAGCAGCCGCCTGGGTGGCCCGGGGAGCTCCTACAATGAGCAGTTCTTC. This codes for CASSRLGGPGSSYNEQFF.

The V and J genes are TRBV27 and TRBJ1-1; TRBD1 is a possible D gene (6 bases). Germline CDR1 reads MNHEY; CDR2 reads SMNVEV (reference sequence). Deletions cut 5 bases from V and 1 base from J, with 20 bases between. The CDR3 extends over 17 amino acids. DNA for the CDR3: TGTGCCAGCAGTCCCAGGGGTGGGGGAAGAACGAACACTGAAGCTTTCTTT. Its translation: CASSPRGGGRTNTEAFF.

The chain uses TRBV7-6 and TRBJ2-1; TRBD1 is a possible D gene (6 bases). Germline V lookup: CDR1 SGHVS, CDR2 FNYEAQ. The CDR3 contains 15 residues. Trimming stripped 5 bases from V and 6 bases from J, with 17 bases between. CDR3 DNA: TGTGCCAGCAGCCGGTCGAGGGGGTCTTTCAATGAGCAGTTCTTC. Amino acid sequence: CASSRSRGSFNEQFF. The variable domain in full, with the rest retrieved from reference TRBV7-6 and TRBJ2-1, is GAGVSQSPRYKVTKRGQDVALRCDPISGHVSLYWYRQALGQGPEFLTYFNYEAQQDKSGLPNDRFSAERPEGSISTLTIQRTEQRDSAMYRCASSRSRGSFNEQFFGPGTRLTVL.

The chain employs TRBV5-1 and TRBJ1-2, with a possible D match to TRBD1 (6 bases). The CDR3 totals 14 residues. With 4 bases removed from V and 3 bases from J, the gap between germline ends came to 13 bases. Germline V gives CDR1 SGHRS, CDR2 YFSETQ. Here the CDR3 reads CASSRSGADYGYTF. The CDR3 coding sequence is TGCGCCAGCAGCCGATCAGGGGCAGACTATGGCTACACCTTC. The variable domain in full, with the rest retrieved from reference TRBV5-1 and TRBJ1-2, is KAGVTQTPRYLIKTRGQQVTLSCSPISGHRSVSWYQQTPGQGLQFLFEYFSETQRNKGNFPGRFSGRQFSNSRSEMNVSTLELGDSALYLCASSRSGADYGYTFGSGTRLTVV.

The chain employs TRBV27 and TRBJ1-2; D unclear. The V and J ends lost 4 bases and 8 bases respectively, with 17 bases between them. CDR3 length equals 14 residues. Germline V gene data show CDR1 as MNHEY and CDR2 as SMNVEV (reference sequence). CDR3 protein: CASSSPGSGHGYTF. In nucleotides, the CDR3 is TGTGCCAGCAGTTCACCGGGGTCTGGGCACGGCTACACCTTC.

The V gene is TRBV5-1, the J gene TRBJ1-6; the match to TRBD1 covers 9 bases. The germline V gene encodes CDR1 SGHRS and CDR2 YFSETQ. The CDR3 consists of 15 residues. Trimming removed 4 bases from V and 4 bases from J; junction bases left unmatched: 3. The CDR3 DNA reads as TGCGCCAGCAGCCCGGGACAGGGATATAATTCACCCCTCCACTTT. Translation gives CASSPGQGYNSPLHF. Complete variable domain (other parts from reference TRBV5-1 and TRBJ1-6): KAGVTQTPRYLIKTRGQQVTLSCSPISGHRSVSWYQQTPGQGLQFLFEYFSETQRNKGNFPGRFSGRQFSNSRSEMNVSTLELGDSALYLCASSPGQGYNSPLHFGNGTRLTVT.

The V call is TRBV5-4, the J call TRBJ1-2, with 7 positions matching TRBD1. V shed 4 bases, J shed 5 bases, and the junction held 5 bases outside the gene matches. CDR1 and CDR2 (germline): SGHNT, YYREEE (reference sequence). The CDR3 contains 13 residues. DNA for the CDR3: TGTGCCAGCAGCGGGGGACAGCAGTATGGCTACACCTTC. Translating it yields CASSGGQQYGYTF.

CDR3 residues: CSARNDRGLLNEQFF. CDR3 coding DNA: TGCAGCGCCCGGAATGACAGGGGGCTACTTAATGAGCAGTTCTTC. The V and J genes are TRBV29-1 and TRBJ2-1; TRBD1 matches at 10 bases. Trimming removed 7 bases from V and 7 bases from J; junction bases left unmatched: 13. Germline V lookup: CDR1 SQVTM, CDR2 ANQGSEA. There are 15 residues in the CDR3.

The V and J genes are TRBV1 and TRBJ2-5; the table names TRBD2, a call not compared with the DNA. TRBV1 corresponds to a pseudogene. This CDR3 has 18 amino acids. CDR3 sequence (DNA): TGCACCAGCAGCCAAGATAGGCCTAGCGGGAGCCTCCAAGAGACCCAGTACTTC. Amino acids: CTSSQDRPSGSLQETQYF.

The chain carries TRBV6-5 and TRBJ1-2, with 7 positions matching TRBD1. The J segment lost 5 bases and the V segment lost 4 bases, leaving 13 bases of the junction unmatched. The CDR3 runs 16 residues. Germline V gives CDR1 MNHEY, CDR2 SVGAGI. CDR3 nucleotide sequence: TGTGCCAGCAGTTTTCGACAGGGAGGCTCCGCTTATGGCTACACCTTC. Translated, it gives CASSFRQGGSAYGYTF.

This CDR3 is CASSPRGADGYTF. The CDR3 DNA follows: TGTGCCAGCTCACCCCGGGGGGCGGATGGCTACACCTTC. V and J are TRBV18 and TRBJ1-2; possibly TRBD1 for D (6 bases). V was trimmed by 3 bases and J by 6 bases, leaving 11 bases between them. The CDR3 has 13 amino acids. Germline loops: CDR1 KGHSH, CDR2 LQKENI.

The genes are TRBV19 and TRBJ2-2; TRBD1 is a possible D gene (5 bases). Trimming took 3 bases from V and 5 from J, leaving 7 bases between them. This CDR3 region has 13 residues. Germline V gene data show CDR1 as LNHDA and CDR2 as SQIVND (reference sequence). Here the CDR3 DNA reads TGTGCCAGTAGTATCCCAGGGACCGGGGAGCTGTTTTTT. It codes for CASSIPGTGELFF.

The chain links TRBV18 to TRBJ2-5, with 9 bases lining up with TRBD2. CDR3 length: 16 amino acids. The germline gives CDR1 KGHSH, CDR2 LQKENI. With V trimmed by 6 bases and J by 1 base, 9 bases remained unmatched. The CDR3 protein is CASSQVAGVFQETQYF. The CDR3, as DNA: TGTGCCAGCTCCCAAGTAGCGGGGGTCTTCCAAGAGACCCAGTACTTC.

This chain uses TRBV2 with TRBJ1-2, with D tentatively TRBD1 (6 bases). In germline, CDR1 is SNHLY, CDR2 FYNNEI. The V gene lost 2 bases and the J gene lost 6 bases, with 13 bases spanning the gap. This CDR3 has 14 residues. In DNA form, the CDR3 reads TGTGCCAGCAGTGAAAGTAACAGGGTCCATGGCTACACCTTC. Its translation: CASSESNRVHGYTF.

In regard to this clone: A junction boundary mismatches the germline segment, possibly from a read error. The rearrangement uses TRBV30 and TRBJ1-2; 8 nucleotides align to TRBD1. There are 15 residues in the CDR3. Germline CDR1 is GTSNPN and CDR2 is SVGIG (reference sequence). Here the CDR3 reads CAGSVGTGGGYGYTF. CDR3 DNA: TGTGCCGGGAGTGTTGGTACAGGGGGAGGATATGGCTACACCTTC.

The V gene is TRBV4-2, the J gene TRBJ2-1; D perhaps matches TRBD1 (5 bases). V lost 6 bases to trimming and J lost 0 bases, with 12 bases between them. This CDR3 comprises 15 residues. Germline CDR1 LGHNA, CDR2 YNFKEQ. CDR3 residues: CASRSDTSSYNEQFF. CDR3 nucleotides: TGTGCCAGCAGGTCGGACACGAGCTCCTACAATGAGCAGTTCTTC.

V gene TRBV30 combines with J gene TRBJ1-1, with 10 positions matching TRBD1. CDR3 size: 16 residues. Germline V CDR1 and CDR2: GTSNPN, SVGIG (reference sequence). V was pared by 4 bases and J by 6 bases, with 14 bases of the junction left unmatched. In nucleotides, the CDR3 is TGTGCCTGGACTATGACAGGGGGCCAAGTTCCCCCTGAAGCTTTCTTT. Encoded protein: CAWTMTGGQVPPEAFF.

The chain couples TRBV29-1 to TRBJ2-5, with no clear D. Germline V lookup: CDR1 SQVTM, CDR2 ANQGSEA. Trimming pared 3 bases from V and 2 bases from J, leaving 7 bases between. The CDR3 runs 12 residues. CDR3 loop: CSVDQFQETQYF. In DNA form, the CDR3 reads TGCAGCGTTGATCAGTTTCAAGAGACCCAGTACTTC.

The chain combines TRBV27 with TRBJ1-5; 7 bases line up with TRBD1. V lost 0 bases and J lost 2; bases outside the gene matches: 4. Germline CDR1 and CDR2: MNHEY and SMNVEV (reference sequence). The CDR3 contains 16 residues. The CDR3 is CASSLSGGFGNQPQHF. The DNA of the CDR3 is TGTGCCAGCAGTTTATCAGGGGGCTTTGGCAATCAGCCCCAGCATTTT.

As DNA, the CDR3 is TGTGCCAGCAGCTTGGACAGGGGTAACTATGGCTACACCTTC. Protein product: CASSLDRGNYGYTF. The chain links TRBV5-5 to TRBJ1-2, with 7 bases that match TRBD1. The CDR3 spans 14 residues. The J segment lost 1 base and the V segment lost 0 bases, leaving 0 bases of the junction unmatched. The germline CDR1 and CDR2 sequences are SGHKS and YYEKEE (reference sequence).